The TCR beta chain described here comes from a study of T cell repertoires in cytomegalovirus infection. Across the study: In the study, CMV epitopes included recently identified HLA-C-restricted and well-studied HLA-B-restricted ones. Signatures in public TCR beta sequences pointed to both CMV infection and matching HLA type. Study-wide results and caveats: HLA-C-restricted CMV-specific TCR beta clonotypes prevailed in the ex vivo response. Carriers of CMV plus the relevant HLA were identified by cumulative public TCR beta family frequency.

This clonotype was seen a handful of times. Its antigen is unidentified. TCRdb used MiXCR to reprocess the reads, holding one entry per CDR3 protein. The sample carries 86,000 or so distinct CDR3 sequences, roughly 25% recorded once. CDR3 length equals 15 residues. V was shortened by 3 bases and J by 1 base, with 12 bases between the two germline ends. Germline values: CDR1 SEHNR, CDR2 FQNEAQ (reference sequence). This chain connects TRBV7-9 to TRBJ2-5; a possible D gene is TRBD1 (6 bases). This receptor was obtained from a human donor in good health (CMV status not recorded). Some clones in this sample may be carry-over from other donors' samples. Specimen: CD8+ T cells from cultured PBMCs, collected from culture after CMV antigen stimulation. CDR3 residues: CASSLPQGSQETQYF. CDR3 DNA sequence: TGTGCCAGCAGCTTGCCGCAGGGGAGCCAAGAGACCCAGTACTTC. Supplemented by reference TRBV7-9 and TRBJ2-5, the full variable domain reads DTGVSQNPRHKITKRGQNVTFRCDPISEHNRLYWYRQTLGQGPEFLTYFQNEAQLEKSRLLSDRFSAERPKGSFSTLEIQRTEQGDSAMYLCASSLPQGSQETQYFGPGTRLLVL.